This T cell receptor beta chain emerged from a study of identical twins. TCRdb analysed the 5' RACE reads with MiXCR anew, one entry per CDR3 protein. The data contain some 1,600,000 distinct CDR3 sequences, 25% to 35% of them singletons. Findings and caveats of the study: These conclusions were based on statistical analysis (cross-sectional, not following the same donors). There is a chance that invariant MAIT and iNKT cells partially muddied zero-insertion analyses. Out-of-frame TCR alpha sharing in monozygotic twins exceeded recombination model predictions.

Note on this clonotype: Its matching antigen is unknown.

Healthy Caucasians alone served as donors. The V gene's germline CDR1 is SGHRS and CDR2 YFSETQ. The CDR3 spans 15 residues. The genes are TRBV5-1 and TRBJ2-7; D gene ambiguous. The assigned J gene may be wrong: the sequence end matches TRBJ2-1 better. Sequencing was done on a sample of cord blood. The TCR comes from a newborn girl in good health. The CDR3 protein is CASSLGGRSSYEQFF. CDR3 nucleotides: TGCGCCAGCAGCTTGGGAGGCAGGAGCTCCTACGAGCAGTTCTTC.